This T cell receptor (beta chain) originates from a study of identical twins. Findings and caveats of the study: Invariant cells of the MAIT and iNKT types might have partly distorted the zero-insertion analyses. Cord blood's abundant beta clonotypes had fewer insertions, unlike memory repertoires.

This clonotype has a count of ten or more. Its specificity is unknown. A template switching step contributed a universal primer site, while unique molecular identifiers were present in the cDNA. TCRdb re-called the 5' RACE reads through MiXCR, storing one row per CDR3 protein. The sample includes roughly 200,000 distinct CDR3 sequences, approximately 8.3% seen only once; the top ten take less than 2%. The length of the CDR3 is 15 residues. Germline-derived CDR1 and CDR2 are SGHTA and FQGNSA. V lost 2 bases to trimming and J lost 8 bases; unmatched junction nucleotides: 4. The same data also went into a second study, on yellow fever vaccine responses in identical twins.

The chain links TRBV7-2 to TRBJ1-4, with 11 bases fitting TRBD1. Sequencing used memory (CD45RO+) T cells sorted from blood. This sequence originates from a woman aged 18-29 years in good health. The DNA for the CDR3 is TGTGCCAGCAGCTTAAGGACAGGGGGCCTAGAAAAACTGTTTTTT. Translating it yields CASSLRTGGLEKLFF.